Below, 23 T cell receptor beta chains from the same sample are listed, as sequenced in a study of PD-L1 blockade in urothelial cancer (dated by TCRdb to about 2017). Library preparation employed the immunoSEQ multiplex PCR assay. In its TCRdb copy, this immuneACCESS table keeps in-frame sequences only and misses some clones. Where compared with another copy, unresolved V genes explain less than half of these, and the others have no known cause. The sample yields approximately 88,000 clones; roughly 89% were counted once. The ten largest clones take up 2% to 2.5% of the sample. The sample's time point, from its label and the paper: pretreatment peripheral blood. Sample: PBMCs, taken around atezolizumab (anti-PD-L1) treatment. All receptors derive from a man in his 60s with urothelial cancer.

This clone was recorded only once. The gene calls are TRBV7-6 and TRBJ2-5; 10 bases line up with TRBD1. Germline CDR1 is SGHVS and CDR2 is FNYEAQ. With 5 bases clipped from V and 5 bases from J, the junction kept 5 bases outside the gene matches. The CDR3 consists of 14 residues. CDR3 nucleotide sequence: TGTGCCAGCAGCATCGGGACAGGGGTCGAGACCCAGTACTTC. It yields the protein CASSIGTGVETQYF.

This chain uses TRBV6-5 with TRBJ2-7, with a weak D call TRBD2 (5 bases). The CDR3 sequence is 12 residues long. V was clipped by 6 bases and J by 5 bases, with 11 bases between them. The germline V gene encodes CDR1 MNHEY and CDR2 SVGAGI. CDR3 sequence: CASRGSSDEQYF. The CDR3 DNA is TGTGCCAGCAGGGGCAGTAGCGACGAGCAGTACTTC.

The chain combines TRBV5-1 with TRBJ1-1; 8 nucleotides match TRBD1. Germline V gene data show CDR1 as SGHRS and CDR2 as YFSETQ. This CDR3 spans 15 amino acids. The ends lost 2 bases at V and 4 bases at J; junction bases unmatched: 7. CDR3 sequence reads: CASSFGQGGSTEAFF. CDR3 in DNA: TGCGCCAGCAGCTTCGGACAGGGCGGTTCCACTGAAGCTTTCTTT.

V and J are TRBV10-3 and TRBJ2-5; 10 bases align to TRBD2. Trimming removed 5 bases from V and 2 bases from J; junction bases left unmatched: 8. Germline loops: CDR1 ENHRY, CDR2 SYGVKD. CDR3 length equals 16 residues. The CDR3 nucleotides read TGTGCCATCAGTACTGCGACTAGCGGGCGACAAGAGACCCAGTACTTC. Translating it yields CAISTATSGRQETQYF.

The rearrangement uses TRBV4-3 and TRBJ2-1; 8 bases match TRBD2. The length of the CDR3 is 17 residues. V was clipped by 1 base and J by 6 bases; unmatched bases: 11. Germline V lookup: CDR1 LGHNA, CDR2 YSLEER. CDR3 sequence: CASSQGGLAGGGNEQFF. CDR3 sequence (DNA): TGCGCCAGCAGCCAAGGGGGTTTGGCGGGAGGTGGCAATGAGCAGTTCTTC.

This clone has only one observation. The chain uses TRBV10-3 and TRBJ2-1; 9 nucleotides align to TRBD2. This CDR3 contains 17 residues. The germline V gene has CDR1 ENHRY and CDR2 SYGVKD. Trimming removed 5 bases from V and 4 bases from J; junction bases left unmatched: 12. The CDR3 protein is CAISPLDSSGKYNEQFF. DNA of the CDR3: TGTGCCATCAGTCCCCTTGATTCTAGCGGGAAATACAATGAGCAGTTCTTC.

The chain couples TRBV6-5 to TRBJ1-1; 9 nucleotides line up with TRBD1. Per germline, CDR1 MNHEY and CDR2 SVGAGI. V trimming: 5 bases; J trimming: 10 bases; junction bases outside the gene matches: 8. The length of the CDR3 is 13 residues. The CDR3 coding sequence is TGTGCCAGCAGTCCAAACAGGGGGCTCGTAGCTTTCTTT. Protein sequence: CASSPNRGLVAFF.

The rearrangement uses TRBV7-3 and TRBJ1-2, with 7 bases matching TRBD1. This CDR3 spans 13 amino acids. J gave up 4 bases and V 3 bases, and 2 bases lay outside the gene matches. CDR1 and CDR2 from the germline V gene are SGHTA and FQGTGA. The CDR3 DNA is TGTGCCAGCAGCTTGACAGGGCGCTATGGCTACACCTTC. Amino acid sequence: CASSLTGRYGYTF.

This CDR3 is CASREGTYNEQFF. The CDR3 region has the DNA TGTGCCAGCAGAGAGGGAACTTACAATGAGCAGTTCTTC. The chain uses TRBV28 and TRBJ2-1; possibly TRBD2 for D (5 bases). The CDR3 is made up of 13 amino acids. V was cut by 6 bases and J by 4 bases, with 10 bases left in between. Germline CDR1 and CDR2: MDHEN and SYDVKM.

The chain carries TRBV5-1 and TRBJ2-1; D call uncertain. V was shortened by 5 bases and J by 5 bases, with 17 bases between the two germline ends. The CDR3 length is 15 residues. Germline values: CDR1 SGHRS, CDR2 YFSETQ. CDR3 DNA sequence: TGCGCCAGCAGTCTTTTCTCCCCTTCGGACAATGAGCAGTTCTTC. Translating it yields CASSLFSPSDNEQFF.

The chain combines TRBV11-3 with TRBJ1-1; D remains ambiguous. CDR3 length: 13 residues. V lost 1 base to trimming and J lost 1 base, with 4 bases between them. CDR1 and CDR2 (germline): SGHNT, YENEEA. Here the CDR3 DNA reads TGTGCCAGCAGCTTAGGGCCGAACACTGAAGCTTTCTTT. It encodes CASSLGPNTEAFF.

The V call is TRBV2, the J call TRBJ1-5; no clear D gene. Trimming left V 7 bases short and J 2 bases short, with 12 bases between. The CDR3 is 14 amino acids. Germline loops: CDR1 SNHLY, CDR2 FYNNEI. CDR3 residues: CASNAARGNQPQHF. As DNA, the CDR3 is TGTGCCAGCAACGCGGCACGGGGCAATCAGCCCCAGCATTTT.

This rearrangement joins TRBV30 to TRBJ1-3; TRBD1 agrees at 8 bases. This CDR3 has 15 residues. J lost 3 bases, V lost 1 base, and 5 bases had no gene match. Per the germline V gene, CDR1 is GTSNPN and CDR2 is SVGIG (reference sequence). The CDR3 DNA follows: TGTGCCTGGAGTGCGGCAGGGGGCGTTGGAAACACCATATATTTT. It yields the protein CAWSAAGGVGNTIYF.

This clone was seen only once. The rearrangement uses TRBV6-1 and TRBJ2-2; D gene unclear. Germline values: CDR1 MNHNS, CDR2 SASEGT. The V gene lost 2 bases and the J gene lost 4 bases, with 8 bases spanning the gap. The CDR3 length is 14 residues. CDR3 region: CASSELKSTGELFF. The CDR3 DNA follows: TGTGCCAGCAGTGAATTGAAGAGCACCGGGGAGCTGTTTTTT.

This chain uses TRBV28 with TRBJ2-3; D unresolved. Per the germline V gene, CDR1 is MDHEN and CDR2 is SYDVKM. This CDR3 contains 12 residues. Trimming removed 9 bases at V and 4 bases at J, with 11 bases between. CDR3 region: CASSGVPDTQYF. The CDR3 coding sequence is TGTGCCAGTTCGGGTGTTCCAGATACGCAGTATTTT. The full variable domain, with the rest looked up from reference TRBV28 and TRBJ2-3, is DVKVTQSSRYLVKRTGEKVFLECVQDMDHENMFWYRQDPGLGLRLIYFSYDVKMKEKGDIPEGYSVSREKKERFSLILESASTNQTSMYLCASSGVPDTQYFGPGTRLTVL.

This clone appeared a single time. The rearrangement uses TRBV6-1 and TRBJ2-2; D is unclear. The CDR3 is made up of 14 amino acids. The V end lost 8 bases, the J end lost 1 base, and 11 bases lay between the germline ends. Per germline, CDR1 MNHNS and CDR2 SASEGT. Here the CDR3 DNA reads TGTGCCAGCCGAGTAGAATTGAACACCGGGGAGCTGTTTTTT. The encoded protein is CASRVELNTGELFF.

This clone was counted a few times. V and J are TRBV19 and TRBJ2-7; 7 bases fit TRBD2. The germline V gene has CDR1 LNHDA and CDR2 SQIVND (reference sequence). J was trimmed by 5 bases and V by 3 bases; bases with no gene match: 10. CDR3 length equals 15 residues. The CDR3 spells CASSIGGRAGDEQYF. As DNA, the CDR3 is TGTGCCAGTAGTATCGGAGGGAGGGCTGGGGACGAGCAGTACTTC. Full variable domain (remainder filled in from reference TRBV19 and TRBJ2-7): DGGITQSPKYLFRKEGQNVTLSCEQNLNHDAMYWYRQDPGQGLRLIYYSQIVNDFQKGDIAEGYSVSREKKESFPLTVTSAQKNPTAFYLCASSIGGRAGDEQYFGPGTRLTVT.

The CDR3 loop is CASSPTSHTDTQYF. Written as DNA, the CDR3 is TGTGCCAGCAGTCCGACTAGTCACACAGATACGCAGTATTTT. The V gene is TRBV14, the J gene TRBJ2-3; possible D gene TRBD2, 6 bases. Trimming stripped 6 bases from V and 2 bases from J, with 12 bases between. The CDR3 runs to 14 residues. Germline CDR1 reads SGHDN; CDR2 reads FVKESK.

The rearrangement joins TRBV28 to TRBJ1-1; D is undetermined. Germline V gives CDR1 MDHEN, CDR2 SYDVKM. This CDR3 spans 13 amino acids. V lost 6 bases, J lost 11 bases, and 19 bases lay in between. CDR3 region: CASSRDGLGGAFF. CDR3 nucleotides: TGTGCCAGCAGCCGTGACGGATTAGGCGGTGCTTTCTTT.

V usage is TRBV27 and J usage is TRBJ2-7; 8 bases fit TRBD2. Germline V gene data show CDR1 as MNHEY and CDR2 as SMNVEV (reference sequence). The length of the CDR3 is 18 residues. The V gene end was trimmed by 7 bases and the J gene end by 1 base; junction bases not matched to a gene: 18. CDR3 in amino acids: CASTTSFRAGGPSYEQYF. The CDR3 DNA reads as TGTGCCAGCACGACGTCATTCAGGGCGGGAGGCCCTTCCTACGAGCAGTACTTC.

The CDR3 is CASSHPPTGTSGTGELFF. The CDR3 DNA sequence: TGTGCCAGCAGCCATCCCCCAACCGGGACTAGCGGCACCGGGGAGCTGTTTTTT. V and J are TRBV4-2 and TRBJ2-2; 11 bases match TRBD2. With V trimmed by 3 bases and J by 4 bases, 10 bases remained unmatched. CDR1 and CDR2 (germline): LGHNA, YNFKEQ. This CDR3 is 18 amino acids long.

This chain links TRBV15 with TRBJ1-3; no clear D. This CDR3 contains 16 residues. Per the germline V gene, CDR1 is LNHNV and CDR2 is YYDKDF (reference sequence). V shed 0 bases and J shed 0 bases, with 9 bases lying between them. The CDR3 DNA sequence: TGTGCCACCAGCAGAGATGGTGGCACCTCTGGAAACACCATATATTTT. This translates into CATSRDGGTSGNTIYF.

The chain is built from TRBV6-4 and TRBJ2-3; D unresolved. Germline CDR1 MRHNA, CDR2 SNTAGT. The CDR3 has 15 residues. V lost 3 bases and J lost 1, with 11 bases in between. The CDR3 nucleotides read TGTGCCAGCAGTGAATCGTCTCGAGGCACAGATACGCAGTATTTT. It is translated as CASSESSRGTDTQYF.